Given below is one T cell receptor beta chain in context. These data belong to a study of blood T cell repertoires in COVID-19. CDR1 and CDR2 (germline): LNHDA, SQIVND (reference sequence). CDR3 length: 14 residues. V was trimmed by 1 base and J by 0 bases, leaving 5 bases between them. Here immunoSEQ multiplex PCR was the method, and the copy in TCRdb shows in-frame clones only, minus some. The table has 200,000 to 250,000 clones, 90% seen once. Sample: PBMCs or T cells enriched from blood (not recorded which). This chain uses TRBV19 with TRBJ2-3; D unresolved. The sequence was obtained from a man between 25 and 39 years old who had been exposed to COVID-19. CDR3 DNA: TGTGCCAGTAGTATAGCCCAGAGCACAGATACGCAGTATTTT. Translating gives CASSIAQSTDTQYF.